What follows are 16 T cell receptor beta chains derived from one specimen sequenced in a study of T cells after yellow fever vaccination. TCRdb reanalysed the 5' RACE reads using MiXCR and keeps one entry per CDR3 protein. The data contain approximately 300,000 distinct CDR3 sequences, approximately 11% of them seen just once; the ten biggest clones take up 3% to 3.5%. The sequences come from CD4+ T cells sorted from PBMCs, collected 45 days after the yellow fever booster vaccination. The receptors were gathered from a man aged 18 to 30 who received the YFV17D yellow fever vaccine.

V and J are TRBV7-9 and TRBJ2-7; 10 nucleotides align to TRBD1. With 11 bases clipped from V and 4 bases from J, the junction kept 5 bases outside the gene matches. CDR1 and CDR2 from the germline V gene are SEHNR and FQNEAQ (reference sequence). The CDR3 length is 12 residues. CDR3 sequence (DNA): TGTGCCTGCGACAGGGGGCTGTACGAGCAGTACTTC. Translated, it gives CACDRGLYEQYF.

This clonotype showed up many times. The J gene is TRBJ1-1, the V gene TRBV4-2; D gene ambiguous. Germline CDR1 is LGHNA and CDR2 is YNFKEQ. Deletions cut 1 base from V and 3 bases from J, with 18 bases between. The CDR3 is made up of 17 amino acids. CDR3 sequence reads: CASSQGSGWVRDTEAFF. The CDR3 DNA is TGTGCCAGCAGCCAAGGGAGTGGATGGGTTAGAGACACTGAAGCTTTCTTT.

The rearrangement uses TRBV5-6 and TRBJ2-3; D possibly uses TRBD1 or TRBD2 (5 bases each). The germline V gene encodes CDR1 SGHDT and CDR2 YYEEEE. The CDR3 runs 16 residues. V dropped 2 bases and J dropped 2 bases, with 15 bases sitting between them. CDR3 sequence reads: CASSLGSGAITDTQYF. The DNA for the CDR3 is TGTGCCAGCAGCTTAGGATCCGGGGCGATCACAGATACGCAGTATTTT.

This clonotype was seen only a few times. The chain couples TRBV4-3 to TRBJ2-5; tentative D call: TRBD2 (6 bases). This CDR3 is 14 amino acids long. The ends were cut back, 0 bases at V and 4 bases at J, with 9 bases in the middle. Germline V gene lookup returns CDR1 LGHNA and CDR2 YSLEER. Written as DNA, the CDR3 is TGCGCCAGCAGCCAAGATTGGGGGGTAGAGACCCAGTACTTC. It yields the protein CASSQDWGVETQYF.

The rearrangement uses TRBV5-4 and TRBJ2-1; 12 nucleotides match TRBD2. This CDR3 has 15 amino acids. Germline values: CDR1 SGHNT, CDR2 YYREEE (reference sequence). The V gene end was trimmed by 8 bases and the J gene end by 3 bases; junction bases not matched to a gene: 6. Written as DNA, the CDR3 is TGTGCCAGTACGACTAGCGGGGGACTCTACAATGAGCAGTTCTTC. It translates to CASTTSGGLYNEQFF.

Note on this clonotype: Germline and junction disagree at one end, which may indicate a read error. The genes are TRBV5-1 and TRBJ2-1; 8 bases match TRBD2. In germline, CDR1 is SGHRS, CDR2 YFSETQ. This CDR3 contains 16 residues. The CDR3 DNA reads TGCGCCAGCAGCCCAATAGCGGGACTCTCCTACCATGAGCAGTTCTTC. Amino acids: CASSPIAGLSYHEQFF.

This clonotype was seen at least ten times. J is TRBJ1-6 and V is TRBV3-1; no definite D call. The germline V gene encodes CDR1 LGHDT and CDR2 YNNKEL (reference sequence). Trimming took off 5 bases at V and 8 bases at J, with 10 bases between the two ends. This CDR3 region has 13 residues. For the CDR3, the DNA is TGTGCCAGCAGCTCTCAACGGTATTCACCCCTCCACTTT. It yields the protein CASSSQRYSPLHF.

This clonotype was counted many times. The rearrangement links TRBV3-1 to TRBJ1-1; 8 nucleotides agree with TRBD1. The V and J ends lost 5 bases and 5 bases, in that order; junction bases with no gene match: 7. CDR3 length: 14 amino acids. CDR1 is LGHDT, CDR2 YNNKEL, per germline (reference sequence). In nucleotides, the CDR3 is TGTGCCAGCAGCTCAGGGGGCGCGAATACTGAAGCTTTCTTT. Translation: CASSSGGANTEAFF.

This clonotype came up a few times. The chain has TRBV7-6 and TRBJ2-5; a weak D match, TRBD1 (5 bases). Germline V lookup: CDR1 SGHVS, CDR2 FNYEAQ. The germline V and J ends were trimmed by 7 bases and 5 bases, with 17 bases remaining between them. This CDR3 comprises 14 residues. The CDR3 spells CASTPGQGWETQYF. CDR3 DNA: TGTGCCAGCACCCCAGGGCAGGGTTGGGAGACCCAGTACTTC.

This clonotype has only a few counts. The DNA of the CDR3 is TGTGCCAGCACCCTTCCGACTACTACAGATACGCAGTATTTT. Translated: CASTLPTTTDTQYF. This sequence joins TRBV5-4 and TRBJ2-3, with a weak D call TRBD2 (5 bases). The CDR3 runs to 14 residues. Looked up from germline, CDR1 is SGHNT and CDR2 is YYREEE (reference sequence). Trimming left V 6 bases short and J 3 bases short, with 14 bases between.

This clonotype was counted a few times. V is TRBV9 and J is TRBJ2-5; 9 bases are a match to TRBD2. J gave up 2 bases and V 0 bases, and 2 bases lay outside the gene matches. The CDR3 is made up of 15 amino acids. CDR1 SGDLS and CDR2 YYNGEE come from the germline V gene. In DNA, the CDR3 is TGTGCCAGCAGCGTAGCTAGCGGGGTACAAGAGACCCAGTACTTC. Translation gives CASSVASGVQETQYF.

This clonotype has only a few counts. The chain links TRBV28 to TRBJ2-2, with 9 bases matching TRBD1. The length of the CDR3 is 16 residues. The J segment lost 4 bases and the V segment lost 3 bases, leaving 6 bases of the junction unmatched. Germline CDR1 is MDHEN and CDR2 is SYDVKM. For the CDR3, the DNA is TGTGCCAGCAGTTTCCACAGGGGGCGCGGCACCGGGGAGCTGTTTTTT. Its protein product is CASSFHRGRGTGELFF.

This clonotype has a handful of counts. The CDR3 reads CATSRDKDRVEKLFF. DNA of the CDR3: TGTGCCACCAGCAGAGATAAGGACAGGGTTGAAAAACTGTTTTTT. V is TRBV15 and J is TRBJ1-4, with 8 bases fitting TRBD1. This CDR3 is built from 15 residues. V was clipped by 0 bases and J by 7 bases; unmatched bases: 4. The germline gives CDR1 LNHNV, CDR2 YYDKDF (reference sequence).

The chain joins TRBV9 to TRBJ1-2, with TRBD1 as a possible D gene (6 bases). Germline V gene data show CDR1 as SGDLS and CDR2 as YYNGEE. With 3 bases removed from V and 8 bases from J, the gap between germline ends came to 20 bases. This CDR3 comprises 15 residues. CDR3 residues: CASSAQTGADRGYTF. Written as DNA, the CDR3 is TGTGCCAGCAGCGCCCAGACAGGAGCAGATAGGGGCTACACCTTC.

The J gene is TRBJ1-2, the V gene TRBV4-1; D unclear. CDR1 and CDR2 (germline): MGHRA, YSYEKL. CDR3 length equals 16 residues. V lost 1 base, J lost 8 bases, and 20 bases lay in between. The CDR3 DNA reads as TGCGCCAGCAGCCAAGGCTTCGGGCCTGGTGGAGGGGGCTACACCTTC. It yields the protein CASSQGFGPGGGGYTF.

There are many counts of this clonotype. The V and J genes are TRBV24-1 and TRBJ1-1; D not resolved. The V end was cut by 7 bases, the J end by 0 bases, with 8 bases between. The CDR3 is 13 amino acids. Germline assignment: CDR1 KGHDR and CDR2 SFDVKD. CDR3 bases: TGTGCCACCAGAGGAGGAATGAACACTGAAGCTTTCTTT. Translated: CATRGGMNTEAFF.